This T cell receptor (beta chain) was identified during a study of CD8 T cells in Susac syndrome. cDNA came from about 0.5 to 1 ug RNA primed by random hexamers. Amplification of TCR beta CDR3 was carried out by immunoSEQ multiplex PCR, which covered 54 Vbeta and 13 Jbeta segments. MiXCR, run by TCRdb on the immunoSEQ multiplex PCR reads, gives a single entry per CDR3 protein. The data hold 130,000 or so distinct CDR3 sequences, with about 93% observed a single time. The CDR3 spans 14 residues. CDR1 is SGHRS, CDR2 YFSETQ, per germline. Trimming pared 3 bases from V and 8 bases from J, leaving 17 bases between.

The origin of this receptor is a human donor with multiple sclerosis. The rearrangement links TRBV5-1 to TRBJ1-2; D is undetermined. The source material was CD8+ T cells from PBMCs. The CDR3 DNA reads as TGCGCCAGCAGCTCGACGGTCCCAGACGACGGCTACACCTTC. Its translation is CASSSTVPDDGYTF.